The clone carrying this T cell receptor (beta chain) was recorded a few times. Using a J-beta primer mix together with a sample-barcoded 5' primer, a second PCR was run for roughly 7 to 11 cycles. MiXCR, run by TCRdb on the 5' RACE reads, gives a single entry per CDR3 protein. The data contain 950,000 to 1,200,000 distinct CDR3 sequences, 30% to 40% of them singletons. The source of the sample is a study of blood T cells in healthy people across ages. Each donor's blood draw was 7.5 to 10 milliliters of peripheral blood. CDR3 length: 13 residues. Germline V CDR1 and CDR2: LGHNA, YSLEER. V gave up 8 bases and J gave up 6 bases, with 15 bases separating them.

This sequence joins TRBV4-3 and TRBJ2-3; D is perhaps TRBD2 (5 bases). The specimen was blood. The receptor's source is a man aged 18 to 35 in good health. CDR3 coding DNA: TGCGCCAGCGCAAAGGGTGTAGCGGATACGCAGTATTTT. Its protein is CASAKGVADTQYF.